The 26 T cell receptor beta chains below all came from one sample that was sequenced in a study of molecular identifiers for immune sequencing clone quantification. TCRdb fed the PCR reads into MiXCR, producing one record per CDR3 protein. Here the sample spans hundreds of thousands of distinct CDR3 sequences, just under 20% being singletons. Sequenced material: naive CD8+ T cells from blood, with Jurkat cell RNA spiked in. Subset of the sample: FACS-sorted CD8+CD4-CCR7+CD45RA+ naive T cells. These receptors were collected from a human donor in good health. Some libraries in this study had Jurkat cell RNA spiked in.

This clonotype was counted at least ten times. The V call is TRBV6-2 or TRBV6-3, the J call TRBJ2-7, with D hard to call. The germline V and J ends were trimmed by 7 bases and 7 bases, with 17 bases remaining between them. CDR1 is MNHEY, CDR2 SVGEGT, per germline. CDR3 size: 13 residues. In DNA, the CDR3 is TGTGCCAGCAACCCGCTGGTCGGAGCGGAGCAGTACTTC. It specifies CASNPLVGAEQYF.

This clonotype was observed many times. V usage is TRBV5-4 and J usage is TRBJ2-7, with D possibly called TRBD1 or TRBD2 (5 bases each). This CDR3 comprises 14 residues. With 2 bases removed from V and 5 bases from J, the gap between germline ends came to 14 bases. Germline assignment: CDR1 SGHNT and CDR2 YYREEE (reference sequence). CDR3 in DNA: TGTGCCAGCAGCTTAGGGACCAGCCAACACGAGCAGTACTTC. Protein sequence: CASSLGTSQHEQYF.

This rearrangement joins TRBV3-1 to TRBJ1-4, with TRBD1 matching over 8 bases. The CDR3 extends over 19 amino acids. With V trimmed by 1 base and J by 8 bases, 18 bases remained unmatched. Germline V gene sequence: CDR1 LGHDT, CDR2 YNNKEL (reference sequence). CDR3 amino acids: CASSQVFKQGAEIGEKLFF. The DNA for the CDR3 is TGTGCCAGCAGCCAAGTCTTCAAGCAGGGGGCAGAGATTGGAGAAAAACTGTTTTTT.

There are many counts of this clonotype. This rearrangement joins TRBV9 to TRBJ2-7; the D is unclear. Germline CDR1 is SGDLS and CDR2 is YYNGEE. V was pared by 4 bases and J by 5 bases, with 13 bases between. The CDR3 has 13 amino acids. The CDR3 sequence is CASSPGQVDEQYF. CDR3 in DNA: TGTGCCAGCAGCCCCGGGCAGGTAGACGAGCAGTACTTC.

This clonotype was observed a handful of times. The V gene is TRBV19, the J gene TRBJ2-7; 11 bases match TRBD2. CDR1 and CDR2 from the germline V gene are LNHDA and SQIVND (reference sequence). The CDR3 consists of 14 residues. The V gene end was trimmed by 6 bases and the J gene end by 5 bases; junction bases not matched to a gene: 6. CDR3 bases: TGTGCCAGTAGCCTTAGCGGGAGGGCCAACGAGCAGTACTTC. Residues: CASSLSGRANEQYF.

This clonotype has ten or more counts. CDR3 nucleotides: TGCAGCGTTGATACGGAGAACTACGAGCAGTACTTC. Amino acids: CSVDTENYEQYF. The chain couples TRBV29-1 to TRBJ2-7; D is unresolved. Deletions cut 3 bases from V and 3 bases from J, with 9 bases between. Germline V lookup: CDR1 SQVTM, CDR2 ANQGSEA. This CDR3 comprises 12 residues.

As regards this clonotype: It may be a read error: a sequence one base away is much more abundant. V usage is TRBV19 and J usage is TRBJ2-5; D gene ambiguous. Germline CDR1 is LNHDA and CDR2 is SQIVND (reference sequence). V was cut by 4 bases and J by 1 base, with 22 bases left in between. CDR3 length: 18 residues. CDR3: CASSKTFPRKEIQETQYF. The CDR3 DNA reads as TGTGCCAGTAGTAAGACGTTCCCCCGAAAAGAGATCCAAGAGACCCAGTACTTC.

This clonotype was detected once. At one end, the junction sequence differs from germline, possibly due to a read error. The chain's CDR3 is CAGSLSPEASF. CDR3 coding DNA: TGTGCCGGCAGTTTATCCCCTGAAGCTTCCTTT. The chain recombines TRBV12-3 or TRBV12-4 with TRBJ1-1, with unresolved D. The CDR3 extends over 11 amino acids.

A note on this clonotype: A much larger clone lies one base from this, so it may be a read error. CDR3 in amino acids: CASMVGQSSDNEQFF. CDR3 coding DNA: TGTGCCAGCATGGTGGGACAGAGCTCCGACAATGAGCAGTTCTTC. The rearrangement uses TRBV6-5 and TRBJ2-1; 7 bases agree with TRBD1. Germline lookup yields CDR1 MNHEY and CDR2 SVGAGI. CDR3 length: 15 residues.

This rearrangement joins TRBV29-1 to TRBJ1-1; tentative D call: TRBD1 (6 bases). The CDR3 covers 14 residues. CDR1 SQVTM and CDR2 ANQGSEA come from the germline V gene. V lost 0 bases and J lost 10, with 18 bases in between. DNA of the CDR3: TGCAGCGTTGAAGATCCGAAGGGGGTTGTGGGAGCTTTCTTT. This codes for CSVEDPKGVVGAFF.

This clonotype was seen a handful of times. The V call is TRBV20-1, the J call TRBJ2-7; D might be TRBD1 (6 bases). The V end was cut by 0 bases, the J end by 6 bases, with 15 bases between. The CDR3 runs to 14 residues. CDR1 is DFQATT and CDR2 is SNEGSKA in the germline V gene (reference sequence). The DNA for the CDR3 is TGCAGTGCTAGAGATCTTACAGGGCGGGCCGAGCAGTACTTC. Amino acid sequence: CSARDLTGRAEQYF.

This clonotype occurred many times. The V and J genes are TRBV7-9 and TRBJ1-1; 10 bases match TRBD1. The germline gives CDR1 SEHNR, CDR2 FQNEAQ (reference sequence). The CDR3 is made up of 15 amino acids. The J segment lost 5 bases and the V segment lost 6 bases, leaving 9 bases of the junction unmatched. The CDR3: CASSSRDRGSTEAFF. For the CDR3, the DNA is TGTGCCAGCAGTAGTCGGGACAGGGGAAGTACTGAAGCTTTCTTT.

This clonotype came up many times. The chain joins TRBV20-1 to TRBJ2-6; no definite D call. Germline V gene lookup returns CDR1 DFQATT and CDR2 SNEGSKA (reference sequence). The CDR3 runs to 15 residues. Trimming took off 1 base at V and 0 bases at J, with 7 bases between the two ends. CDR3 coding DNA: TGCAGTGCTAGAGGGGCCGGCTCTGGGGCCAACGTCCTGACTTTC. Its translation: CSARGAGSGANVLTF.

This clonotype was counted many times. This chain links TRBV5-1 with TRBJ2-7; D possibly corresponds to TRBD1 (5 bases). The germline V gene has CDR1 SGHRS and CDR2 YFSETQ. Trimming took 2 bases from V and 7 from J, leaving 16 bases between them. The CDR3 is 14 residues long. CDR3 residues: CASSLVGPGQEQYF. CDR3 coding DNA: TGCGCCAGCAGCTTAGTGGGGCCAGGGCAAGAGCAGTACTTC.

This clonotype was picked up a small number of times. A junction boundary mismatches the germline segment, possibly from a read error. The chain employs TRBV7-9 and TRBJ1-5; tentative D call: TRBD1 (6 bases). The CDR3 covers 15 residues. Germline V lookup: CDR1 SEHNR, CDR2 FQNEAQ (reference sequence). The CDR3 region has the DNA TGTGCCGGCAGCTTTTCGGGAGGGGGAAGGCAGCCCCAGCATTTT. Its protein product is CAGSFSGGGRQPQHF.

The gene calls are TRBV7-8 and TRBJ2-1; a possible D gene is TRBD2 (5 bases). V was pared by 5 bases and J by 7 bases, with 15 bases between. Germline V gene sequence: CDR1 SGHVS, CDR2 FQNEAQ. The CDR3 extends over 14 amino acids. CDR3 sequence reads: CASSAPRRFNEQFF. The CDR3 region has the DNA TGTGCCAGCAGCGCACCAAGGAGGTTTAATGAGCAGTTCTTC. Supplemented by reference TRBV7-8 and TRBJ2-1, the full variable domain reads GAGVSQSPRYKVAKRGQDVALRCDPISGHVSLFWYQQALGQGPEFLTYFQNEAQLDKSGLPSDRFFAERPEGSVSTLKIQRTQQEDSAVYLCASSAPRRFNEQFFGPGTRLTVL.

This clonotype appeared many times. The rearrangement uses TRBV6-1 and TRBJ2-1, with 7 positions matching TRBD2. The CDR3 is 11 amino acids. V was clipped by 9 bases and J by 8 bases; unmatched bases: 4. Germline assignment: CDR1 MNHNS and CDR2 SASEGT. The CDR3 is CASGGVHEQFF. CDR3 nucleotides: TGTGCCAGTGGGGGGGTTCATGAGCAGTTCTTC.

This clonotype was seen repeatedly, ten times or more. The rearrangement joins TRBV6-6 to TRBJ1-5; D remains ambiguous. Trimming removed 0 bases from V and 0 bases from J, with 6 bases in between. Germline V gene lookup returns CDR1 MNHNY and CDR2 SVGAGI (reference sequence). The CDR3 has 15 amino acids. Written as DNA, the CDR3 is TGTGCCAGCAGTTACTCGGCAGTTAGCAATCAGCCCCAGCATTTT. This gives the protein CASSYSAVSNQPQHF.

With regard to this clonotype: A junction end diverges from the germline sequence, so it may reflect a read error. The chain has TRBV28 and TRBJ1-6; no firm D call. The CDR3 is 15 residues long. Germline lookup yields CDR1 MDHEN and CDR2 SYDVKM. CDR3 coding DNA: TGTGCCAGCAACCTCAGGAGCTCCTATAATTCACCCCCCCACTTT. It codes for CASNLRSSYNSPPHF.

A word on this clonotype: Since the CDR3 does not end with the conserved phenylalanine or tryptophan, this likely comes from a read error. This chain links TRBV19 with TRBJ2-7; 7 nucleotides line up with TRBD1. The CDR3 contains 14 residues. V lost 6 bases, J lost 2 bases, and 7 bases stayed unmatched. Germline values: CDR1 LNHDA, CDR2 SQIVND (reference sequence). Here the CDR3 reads CASSYDREPYEQYL. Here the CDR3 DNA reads TGTGCCAGTAGCTACGACAGGGAACCCTACGAGCAGTACCTC.

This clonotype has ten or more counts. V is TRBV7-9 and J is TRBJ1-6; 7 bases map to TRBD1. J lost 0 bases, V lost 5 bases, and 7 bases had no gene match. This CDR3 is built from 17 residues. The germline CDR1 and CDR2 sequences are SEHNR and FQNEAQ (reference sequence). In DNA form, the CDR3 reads TGTGCCAGCAGCCAGACAGGGAGGCCCTCCTATAATTCACCCCTCCACTTT. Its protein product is CASSQTGRPSYNSPLHF.

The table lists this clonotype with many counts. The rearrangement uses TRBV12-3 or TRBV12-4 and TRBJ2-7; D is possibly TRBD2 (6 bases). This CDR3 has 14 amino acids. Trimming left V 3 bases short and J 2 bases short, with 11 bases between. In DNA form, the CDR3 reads TGTGCCAGCAGTTTTTGGGTAGCGGCCTACGAGCAGTACTTC. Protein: CASSFWVAAYEQYF.

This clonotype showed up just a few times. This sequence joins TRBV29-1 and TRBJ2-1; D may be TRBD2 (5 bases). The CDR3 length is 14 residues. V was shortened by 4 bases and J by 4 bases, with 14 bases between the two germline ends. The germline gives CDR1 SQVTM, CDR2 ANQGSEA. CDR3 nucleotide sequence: TGCAGCGTTGTGGACTCAGCGTGGTACAATGAGCAGTTCTTC. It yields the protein CSVVDSAWYNEQFF.

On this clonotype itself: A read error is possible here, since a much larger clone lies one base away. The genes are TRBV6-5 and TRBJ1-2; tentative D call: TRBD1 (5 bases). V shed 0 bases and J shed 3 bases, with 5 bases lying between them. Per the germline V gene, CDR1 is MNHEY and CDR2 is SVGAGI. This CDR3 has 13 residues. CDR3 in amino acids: CASSYSGDYGYTF. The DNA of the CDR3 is TGTGCCAGCAGTTACTCAGGGGACTATGGCTACACCTTC.

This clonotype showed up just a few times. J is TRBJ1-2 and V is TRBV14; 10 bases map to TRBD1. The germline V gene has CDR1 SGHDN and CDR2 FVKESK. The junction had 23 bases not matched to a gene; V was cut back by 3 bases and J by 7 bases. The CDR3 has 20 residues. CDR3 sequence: CASSHALSRDRGFEVLGYTF. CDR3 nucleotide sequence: TGTGCCAGCAGCCACGCTTTAAGCCGGGACAGGGGATTTGAGGTGCTTGGCTACACCTTC.

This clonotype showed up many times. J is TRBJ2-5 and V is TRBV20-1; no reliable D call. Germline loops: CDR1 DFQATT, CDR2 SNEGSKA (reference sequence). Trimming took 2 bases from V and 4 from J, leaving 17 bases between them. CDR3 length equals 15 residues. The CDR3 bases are TGCAGTGCTAGACGGCGTCGAGGAGAGATAGAGACCCAGTACTTC. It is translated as CSARRRRGEIETQYF.